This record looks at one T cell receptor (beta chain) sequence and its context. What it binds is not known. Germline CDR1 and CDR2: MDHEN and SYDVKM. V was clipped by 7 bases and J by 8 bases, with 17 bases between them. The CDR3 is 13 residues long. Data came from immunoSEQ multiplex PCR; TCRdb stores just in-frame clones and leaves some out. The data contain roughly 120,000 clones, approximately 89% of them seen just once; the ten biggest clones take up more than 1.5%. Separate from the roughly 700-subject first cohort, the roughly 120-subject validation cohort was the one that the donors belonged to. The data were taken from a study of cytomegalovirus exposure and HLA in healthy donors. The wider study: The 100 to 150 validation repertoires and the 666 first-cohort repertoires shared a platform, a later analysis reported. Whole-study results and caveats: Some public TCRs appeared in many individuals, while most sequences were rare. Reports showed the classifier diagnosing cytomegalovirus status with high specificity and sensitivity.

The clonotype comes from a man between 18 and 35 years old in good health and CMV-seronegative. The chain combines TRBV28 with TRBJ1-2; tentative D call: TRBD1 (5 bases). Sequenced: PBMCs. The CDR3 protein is CASIPGGAHGYTF. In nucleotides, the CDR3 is TGTGCCAGCATCCCGGGTGGGGCTCACGGCTACACCTTC.